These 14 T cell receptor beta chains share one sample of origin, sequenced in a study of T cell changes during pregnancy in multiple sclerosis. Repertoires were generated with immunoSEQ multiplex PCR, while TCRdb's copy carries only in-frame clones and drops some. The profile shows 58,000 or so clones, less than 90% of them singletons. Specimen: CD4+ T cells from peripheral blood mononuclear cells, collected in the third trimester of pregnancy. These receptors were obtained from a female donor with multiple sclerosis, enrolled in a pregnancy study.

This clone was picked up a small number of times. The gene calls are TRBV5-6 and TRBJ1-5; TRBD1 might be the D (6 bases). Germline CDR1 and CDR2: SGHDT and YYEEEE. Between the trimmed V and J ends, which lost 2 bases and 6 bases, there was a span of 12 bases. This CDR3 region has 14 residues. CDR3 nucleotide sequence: TGTGCCAGCAGCTTACAGGGAGGGAGTCAGCCCCAGCATTTT. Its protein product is CASSLQGGSQPQHF. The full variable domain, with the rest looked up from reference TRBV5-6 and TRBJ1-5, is DAGVTQSPTHLIKTRGQQVTLRCSPKSGHDTVSWYQQALGQGPQFIFQYYEEEERQRGNFPDRFSGHQFPNYSSELNVNALLLGDSALYLCASSLQGGSQPQHFGDGTRLSIL.

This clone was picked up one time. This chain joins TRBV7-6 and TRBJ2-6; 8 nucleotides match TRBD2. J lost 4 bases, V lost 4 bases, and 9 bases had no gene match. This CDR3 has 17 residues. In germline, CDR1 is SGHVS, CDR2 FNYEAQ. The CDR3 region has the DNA TGTGCCAGCAGCTCCCGCCCGGGAGGGAGCGGGGCCAACGTCCTGACTTTC. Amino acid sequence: CASSSRPGGSGANVLTF. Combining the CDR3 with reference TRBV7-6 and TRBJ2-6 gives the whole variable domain GAGVSQSPRYKVTKRGQDVALRCDPISGHVSLYWYRQALGQGPEFLTYFNYEAQQDKSGLPNDRFSAERPEGSISTLTIQRTEQRDSAMYRCASSSRPGGSGANVLTFGAGSRLTVL.

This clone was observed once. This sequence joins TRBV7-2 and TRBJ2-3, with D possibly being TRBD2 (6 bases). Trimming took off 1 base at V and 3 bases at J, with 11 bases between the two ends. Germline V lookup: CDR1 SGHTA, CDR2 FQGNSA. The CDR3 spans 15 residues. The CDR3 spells CASSLGAGTTDTQYF. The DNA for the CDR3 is TGTGCCAGCAGCTTAGGCGCAGGGACTACAGATACGCAGTATTTT. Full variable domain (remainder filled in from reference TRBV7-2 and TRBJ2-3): GAGVSQSPSNKVTEKGKDVELRCDPISGHTALYWYRQSLGQGLEFLIYFQGNSAPDKSGLPSDRFSAERTGGSVSTLTIQRTQQEDSAVYLCASSLGAGTTDTQYFGPGTRLTVL.

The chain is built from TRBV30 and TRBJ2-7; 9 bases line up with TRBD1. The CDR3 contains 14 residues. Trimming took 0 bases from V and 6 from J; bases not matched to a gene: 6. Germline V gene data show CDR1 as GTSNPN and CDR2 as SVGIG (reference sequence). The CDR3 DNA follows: TGTGCCTGGAGTGTTCGGACAGGGGTCTTCGAGCAGTACTTC. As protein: CAWSVRTGVFEQYF. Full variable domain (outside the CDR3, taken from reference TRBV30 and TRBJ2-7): SQTIHQWPATLVQPVGSPLSLECTVEGTSNPNLYWYRQAAGRGLQLLFYSVGIGQISSEVPQNLSASRPQDRQFILSSKKLLLSDSGFYLCAWSVRTGVFEQYFGPGTRLTVT.

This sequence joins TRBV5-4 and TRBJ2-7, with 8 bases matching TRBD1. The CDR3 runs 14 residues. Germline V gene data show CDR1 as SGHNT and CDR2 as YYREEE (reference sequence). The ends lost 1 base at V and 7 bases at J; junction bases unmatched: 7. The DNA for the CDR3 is TGTGCCAGCAGCTTGACAGGACAGGGTCAAGAGCAGTACTTC. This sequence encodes CASSLTGQGQEQYF. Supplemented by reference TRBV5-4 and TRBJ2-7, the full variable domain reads ETGVTQSPTHLIKTRGQQVTLRCSSQSGHNTVSWYQQALGQGPQFIFQYYREEENGRGNFPPRFSGLQFPNYSSELNVNALELDDSALYLCASSLTGQGQEQYFGPGTRLTVT.

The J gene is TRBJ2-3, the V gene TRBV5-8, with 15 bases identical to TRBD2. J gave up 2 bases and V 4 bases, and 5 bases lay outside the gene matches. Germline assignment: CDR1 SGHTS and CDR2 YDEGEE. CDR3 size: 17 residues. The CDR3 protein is CASSPGLAGGYTDTQYF. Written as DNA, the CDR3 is TGTGCCAGCAGCCCGGGACTAGCGGGGGGATACACAGATACGCAGTATTTT.

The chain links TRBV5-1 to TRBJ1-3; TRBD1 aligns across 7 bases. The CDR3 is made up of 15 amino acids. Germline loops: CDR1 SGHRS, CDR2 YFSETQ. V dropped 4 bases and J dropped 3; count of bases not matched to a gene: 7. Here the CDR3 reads CASSASTGYGNTIYF. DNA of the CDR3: TGCGCCAGCAGCGCCTCGACAGGGTATGGAAACACCATATATTTT.

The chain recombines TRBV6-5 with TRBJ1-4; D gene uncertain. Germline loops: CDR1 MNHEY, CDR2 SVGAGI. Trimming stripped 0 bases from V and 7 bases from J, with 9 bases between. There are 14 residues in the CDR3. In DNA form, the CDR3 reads TGTGCCAGCAGTTACTCGAGAGCGGGTGAAAAACTGTTTTTT. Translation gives CASSYSRAGEKLFF.

This CDR3 is CASSRTPYGYTF. CDR3 sequence (DNA): TGTGCCAGCAGCCGGACACCCTATGGCTACACCTTC. J is TRBJ1-2 and V is TRBV7-2, with D perhaps matching TRBD1 (5 bases). This CDR3 spans 12 amino acids. Deletions cut 5 bases from V and 4 bases from J, with 8 bases between. Germline values: CDR1 SGHTA, CDR2 FQGNSA.

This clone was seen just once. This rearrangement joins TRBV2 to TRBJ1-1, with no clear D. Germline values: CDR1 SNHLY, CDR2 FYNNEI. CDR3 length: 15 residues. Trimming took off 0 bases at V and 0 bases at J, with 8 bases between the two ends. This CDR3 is CASSEAPQVNTEAFF. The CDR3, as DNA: TGTGCCAGCAGTGAAGCGCCGCAGGTGAACACTGAAGCTTTCTTT.

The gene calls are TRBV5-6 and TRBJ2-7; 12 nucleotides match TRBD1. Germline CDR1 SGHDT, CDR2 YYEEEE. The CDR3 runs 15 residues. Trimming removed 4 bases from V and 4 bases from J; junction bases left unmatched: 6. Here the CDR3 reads CASSQGQGAFYEQYF. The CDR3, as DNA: TGTGCCAGCAGCCAGGGACAGGGGGCCTTTTACGAGCAGTACTTC.

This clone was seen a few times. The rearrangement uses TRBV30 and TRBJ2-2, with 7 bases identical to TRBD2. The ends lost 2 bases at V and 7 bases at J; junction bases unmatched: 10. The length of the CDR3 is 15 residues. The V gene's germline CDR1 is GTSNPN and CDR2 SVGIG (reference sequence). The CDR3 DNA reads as TGTGCCTGGAGTCGGTTGGGAGGGGCTGGCGGGGAGCTGTTTTTT. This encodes CAWSRLGGAGGELFF.

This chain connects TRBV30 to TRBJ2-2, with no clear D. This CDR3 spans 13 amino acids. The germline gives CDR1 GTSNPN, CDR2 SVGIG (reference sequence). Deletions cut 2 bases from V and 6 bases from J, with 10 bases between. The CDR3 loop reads CAWSSLGAGELFF. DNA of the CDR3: TGTGCCTGGAGTTCTCTGGGCGCCGGGGAGCTGTTTTTT. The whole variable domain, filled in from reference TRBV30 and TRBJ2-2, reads SQTIHQWPATLVQPVGSPLSLECTVEGTSNPNLYWYRQAAGRGLQLLFYSVGIGQISSEVPQNLSASRPQDRQFILSSKKLLLSDSGFYLCAWSSLGAGELFFGEGSRLTVL.

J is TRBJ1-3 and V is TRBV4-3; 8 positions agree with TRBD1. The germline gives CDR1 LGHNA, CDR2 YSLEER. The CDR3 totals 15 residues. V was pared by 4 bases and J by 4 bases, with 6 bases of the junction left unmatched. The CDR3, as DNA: TGCGCCAGCAGCCGGCAGGGGGCGTCAGGAAACACCATATATTTT. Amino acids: CASSRQGASGNTIYF.